Following are 20 T cell receptor beta chains from one sample sequenced in a study of blood T cell repertoires in COVID-19. The repertoire was sequenced with immunoSEQ multiplex PCR; TCRdb's copy has only in-frame clones and lacks some. Seen here are about 70,000 clones, about four fifths observed once, and the top ten hold 20% to 25%. Sequenced material: peripheral blood. These receptors all stem from a woman aged 70-85 years with acute or convalescent COVID-19.

The chain employs TRBV28 and TRBJ2-7; TRBD2 is a possible D gene (7 bases). The CDR3 runs to 16 residues. The V gene's germline CDR1 is MDHEN and CDR2 SYDVKM. The V and J ends lost 5 bases and 1 base respectively, with 18 bases between them. CDR3 amino acids: CASSPRGRGRSYEQYF. Written as DNA, the CDR3 is TGTGCCAGCAGTCCGCGAGGGAGGGGGAGGTCCTACGAGCAGTACTTC.

The chain recombines TRBV30 with TRBJ1-5, with 9 bases fitting TRBD1. The germline V gene has CDR1 GTSNPN and CDR2 SVGIG (reference sequence). V lost 1 base and J lost 3; bases outside the gene matches: 4. The CDR3 spans 15 residues. The CDR3 DNA reads as TGTGCCTGGAGTGGCCGACAGGGGGTCAATCAGCCCCAGCATTTT. Translating it yields CAWSGRQGVNQPQHF.

Regarding this clone: The germline gene is not matched at one end of the junction; a read error may be the cause. The chain carries TRBV7-7 and TRBJ2-1; D remains ambiguous. Germline lookup yields CDR1 SSHAT and CDR2 FNYEAQ (reference sequence). The CDR3 length is 13 residues. The CDR3 loop is CASSNGAYNEQFF. The DNA of the CDR3 is TGTGCTAGCAGCAACGGTGCTTACAATGAGCAGTTCTTC.

This chain connects TRBV3-1 (or the pseudogene TRBV3-2) to TRBJ1-5, with TRBD1 identical over 9 bases. The CDR3 contains 17 residues. Germline CDR1 reads LGHDT; CDR2 reads YNNKEL (reference sequence). Losses at the gene ends were 3 bases for V and 6 bases for J; bases not matched to a gene: 12. The CDR3 DNA is TGTGCCAGCAGCCATTCGGGGGGGGACAGGGCCCTTCAGCCCCAGCATTTT. Translated: CASSHSGGDRALQPQHF.

This clone turned up a few times. V is TRBV27 and J is TRBJ1-1; TRBD1 matches 8 bases. CDR3 length equals 18 residues. Germline CDR1 reads MNHEY; CDR2 reads SMNVEV (reference sequence). V shed 4 bases, J shed 5 bases, and the junction held 18 bases outside the gene matches. This chain's CDR3 is CASSSPTGATGGKTEAFF. DNA for the CDR3: TGTGCCAGCAGTTCCCCTACCGGAGCTACAGGGGGGAAGACTGAAGCTTTCTTT.

V usage is TRBV5-1 and J usage is TRBJ2-1, with 8 bases identical to TRBD2. The V gene end was trimmed by 4 bases and the J gene end by 1 base; junction bases not matched to a gene: 7. From germline, CDR1 is SGHRS and CDR2 YFSETQ. The CDR3 has 16 residues. CDR3 in DNA: TGCGCCAGCAGCCATACAGCGGGAGTATCCTACAATGAGCAGTTCTTC. Translation gives CASSHTAGVSYNEQFF.

The CDR3 region has the DNA TGTGCCAGCAGTATTGGTAGGGGGAATGAGCAGTTCTTC. This sequence encodes CASSIGRGNEQFF. J is TRBJ2-1 and V is TRBV14; a possible D gene is TRBD1 (6 bases). CDR1 is SGHDN, CDR2 FVKESK, per germline. Trimming cost V 6 bases and J 7 bases, with 13 bases left between them. CDR3 length: 13 residues.

The V gene is TRBV2, the J gene TRBJ2-2; the match to TRBD1 covers 9 bases. V shed 3 bases and J 8 bases; nucleotides not matched to a gene: 13. The V gene's germline CDR1 is SNHLY and CDR2 FYNNEI. The CDR3 extends over 17 amino acids. The CDR3 nucleotides are TGTGCCAGCAGTGATCTATCCCCGGGACAGGGTATTGGGGAGCTGTTTTTT. The encoded protein is CASSDLSPGQGIGELFF.

This chain links TRBV7-2 with TRBJ2-2; no clear D gene. The V end lost 3 bases, the J end lost 0 bases, and 8 bases lay between the germline ends. The CDR3 spans 15 residues. Germline CDR1 and CDR2: SGHTA and FQGNSA. The CDR3 is CASSFDGANTGELFF. The DNA for the CDR3 is TGTGCCAGCAGCTTCGACGGAGCGAACACCGGGGAGCTGTTTTTT.

The chain recombines TRBV6-5 with TRBJ2-7; 9 nucleotides line up with TRBD2. With 2 bases clipped from V and 4 bases from J, the junction kept 6 bases outside the gene matches. The CDR3 loop spans 15 amino acids. Germline CDR1 is MNHEY and CDR2 is SVGAGI. CDR3 loop: CASSYVVSGSYEQYF. CDR3 coding DNA: TGTGCCAGCAGTTACGTGGTTAGCGGGAGTTACGAGCAGTACTTC.

This clone was recorded once. The V call is TRBV11-2, the J call TRBJ2-1, with 7 bases identical to TRBD2. This CDR3 spans 15 amino acids. V shed 6 bases and J 8 bases; nucleotides not matched to a gene: 13. Germline V gene lookup returns CDR1 SGHAT and CDR2 FQNNGV. The CDR3 region is CASRPPGGPTDEQFF. The CDR3 DNA reads as TGTGCCAGCAGACCTCCGGGGGGACCTACAGATGAGCAGTTCTTC.

The chain couples TRBV6-5 to TRBJ1-2, with TRBD1 matching 12 bases. V gave up 6 bases and J gave up 7 bases; unmatched junction bases: 6. Germline V gene lookup returns CDR1 MNHEY and CDR2 SVGAGI. CDR3 length: 14 residues. The DNA for the CDR3 is TGTGCCAGCAGGGGGGACAGGGGGCGCGGTGGCTACACCTTC. Encoded protein: CASRGDRGRGGYTF.

The rearrangement uses TRBV27 and TRBJ1-2; 7 nucleotides match TRBD1. V gave up 0 bases and J gave up 5 bases; unmatched junction bases: 9. The germline CDR1 and CDR2 sequences are MNHEY and SMNVEV (reference sequence). The CDR3 consists of 16 residues. The CDR3 protein is CASSLSRQGNRYGYTF. In DNA form, the CDR3 reads TGTGCCAGCAGTTTATCCCGACAGGGAAATAGATATGGCTACACCTTC.

J is TRBJ1-2 and V is TRBV3-1 (or the pseudogene TRBV3-2), with a possible D match to TRBD1 (5 bases). Germline CDR1 is LGHDT and CDR2 is YNNKEL (reference sequence). The CDR3 is 12 residues long. V was trimmed by 4 bases and J by 4 bases, leaving 7 bases between them. In DNA form, the CDR3 reads TGTGCCAGCAGCCCGGGGGGCTATGGCTACACCTTC. Protein product: CASSPGGYGYTF.

V and J are TRBV28 and TRBJ1-2; D not resolved. The length of the CDR3 is 16 residues. Germline V CDR1 and CDR2: MDHEN, SYDVKM. V shed 6 bases and J shed 2 bases, with 19 bases lying between them. CDR3 loop: CASSLPFGRANYGYTF. CDR3 DNA sequence: TGTGCCAGCAGCTTACCCTTTGGGAGGGCAAACTATGGCTACACCTTC.

This chain joins TRBV4-2 and TRBJ1-5; TRBD1 might be the D (6 bases). CDR1 is LGHNA, CDR2 YNFKEQ, per germline. V was pared by 1 base and J by 7 bases, with 11 bases between. The CDR3 has 14 residues. The CDR3 DNA sequence: TGTGCCAGCAGCCAAGCGGGACAAGGCCAGCCCCAGCATTTT. It specifies CASSQAGQGQPQHF.

This clone was observed a handful of times. The CDR3 DNA reads TGTGCCAGCAGCATCCCCACGGGACTAGCAGGCACCGGGGAGCTGTTTTTT. It specifies CASSIPTGLAGTGELFF. The chain joins TRBV13 to TRBJ2-2; 9 bases agree with TRBD2. Germline assignment: CDR1 PRHDT and CDR2 FYEKMQ (reference sequence). This CDR3 spans 17 amino acids. The V gene end was trimmed by 5 bases and the J gene end by 4 bases; junction bases not matched to a gene: 11.

The rearrangement links TRBV7-9 to TRBJ2-4; D uncertain. The ends were cut back, 3 bases at V and 6 bases at J, with 3 bases in the middle. The CDR3 length is 11 residues. Germline loops: CDR1 SEHNR, CDR2 FQNEAQ (reference sequence). The CDR3 DNA is TGTGCCAGCAGCTTGGCAAACATTCAGTACTTC. Translation gives CASSLANIQYF.

This clone was picked up one time. CDR3 amino acids: CASSLRDGSTYNEQFF. CDR3 DNA: TGTGCCAGCAGCCTCCGGGATGGGTCAACATACAATGAGCAGTTCTTC. The V call is TRBV11-2, the J call TRBJ2-1; a weak D match, TRBD2 (5 bases). Deletions cut 5 bases from V and 4 bases from J, with 18 bases between. CDR3 length: 16 amino acids. In germline, CDR1 is SGHAT, CDR2 FQNNGV.

This sequence joins TRBV28 and TRBJ2-7, with D possibly being TRBD2 (5 bases). CDR3 length: 12 residues. The V gene's germline CDR1 is MDHEN and CDR2 SYDVKM. Trimming pared 8 bases from V and 4 bases from J, leaving 12 bases between. CDR3 amino acids: CASGWTGYEQYF. The CDR3 DNA follows: TGTGCCAGCGGATGGACTGGTTACGAGCAGTACTTC.